This passage covers 18 T cell receptor beta chains from one sample sequenced in a study of T cells in Graves' hyperthyroidism and ophthalmopathy. Using RNA transcripts as the source, TCR beta CDR3 regions were amplified. HTBI primers drove first-round RT-PCR of the TCR CDR3. Via MiXCR, TCRdb re-called the multiplex PCR reads, giving one row per CDR3 protein. The sample consists of hundreds of thousands of distinct CDR3 sequences, roughly 15% of them appearing once. Specimen: blood. Receptors originate from a man aged 18-30 years with Graves' ophthalmopathy.

This clonotype was recorded at least ten times. The rearrangement joins TRBV7-9 to TRBJ2-3, with a weak D call TRBD1 (6 bases). Germline lookup yields CDR1 SEHNR and CDR2 FQNEAQ (reference sequence). V was cut by 4 bases and J by 6 bases, with 11 bases left in between. CDR3 length: 13 residues. CDR3 in DNA: TGTGCCAGCAGCTCACAGGGCCCGGATACGCAGTATTTT. It translates to CASSSQGPDTQYF.

This clonotype was observed many times. The chain employs TRBV2 and TRBJ1-2; TRBD1 matches at 9 bases. Trimming removed 6 bases from V and 4 bases from J; junction bases left unmatched: 9. Germline-derived CDR1 and CDR2 are SNHLY and FYNNEI. CDR3 length: 15 residues. In DNA, the CDR3 is TGTGCCAGCAGGAGAGGGGACAGGGACCTCTATGGCTACACCTTC. It yields the protein CASRRGDRDLYGYTF.

The chain recombines TRBV3-1 with TRBJ2-5, with TRBD2 matching over 11 bases. J was trimmed by 2 bases and V by 4 bases; bases with no gene match: 9. Germline CDR1 LGHDT, CDR2 YNNKEL (reference sequence). The CDR3 is made up of 17 amino acids. The CDR3 spells CASSLTSGGGRQETQYF. In DNA, the CDR3 is TGTGCCAGCAGCCTAACTAGCGGGGGCGGGCGACAAGAGACCCAGTACTTC.

Worth noting for this clonotype: A read error may account for a junction end that differs from germline. The J gene is TRBJ1-6, the V gene TRBV6-1; D unresolved. This CDR3 contains 13 residues. CDR1 is MNHNS and CDR2 is SASEGT in the germline V gene. The CDR3 spells CACSSAYNSPLHF. DNA for the CDR3: TGTGCCTGCAGCTCGGCCTATAATTCACCCCTCCACTTT.

V is TRBV9 and J is TRBJ2-7; D possibly corresponds to TRBD2 (6 bases). The CDR3 extends over 15 amino acids. Germline CDR1 reads SGDLS; CDR2 reads YYNGEE. Between the trimmed V and J ends, which lost 0 bases and 2 bases, there was a span of 12 bases. CDR3 in amino acids: CASSVGASVTYEQYF. The CDR3 bases are TGTGCCAGCAGCGTAGGGGCTAGCGTGACCTACGAGCAGTACTTC.

This clonotype was counted many times. This chain links TRBV2 with TRBJ2-5, with 8 bases matching TRBD2. V lost 6 bases to trimming and J lost 5 bases; unmatched junction nucleotides: 11. This CDR3 is 15 amino acids long. In germline, CDR1 is SNHLY, CDR2 FYNNEI. The CDR3 DNA reads TGTGCCAGCAGCGCTTTGGGGGCTAGCGGGGAGACCCAGTACTTC. It yields the protein CASSALGASGETQYF.

This clonotype has only a few counts. J is TRBJ1-6 and V is TRBV13; weak D call: TRBD1 (5 bases). Trimming removed 0 bases from V and 12 bases from J, with 12 bases in between. The CDR3 consists of 14 residues. CDR1 and CDR2 (germline): PRHDT, FYEKMQ (reference sequence). Here the CDR3 reads CASSLGGGSRPLHF. For the CDR3, the DNA is TGTGCCAGCAGCTTAGGTGGGGGATCCAGACCCCTCCACTTT.

The sample holds many counts of this clonotype. The chain couples TRBV11-3 to TRBJ1-3; D gene ambiguous. CDR3 length: 13 amino acids. V lost 5 bases to trimming and J lost 2 bases, with 7 bases between them. Germline values: CDR1 SGHNT, CDR2 YENEEA. This CDR3 reads CASSVAPGNTIYF. DNA for the CDR3: TGTGCCAGCAGCGTGGCGCCTGGAAACACCATATATTTT.

V and J are TRBV4-2 and TRBJ2-7; 11 bases match TRBD2. Trimming at V came to 2 bases and at J to 3 bases, leaving 3 bases not matched to a gene. The CDR3 loop spans 15 amino acids. Germline lookup yields CDR1 LGHNA and CDR2 YNFKEQ. CDR3 residues: CASSQSTSGNYEQYF. CDR3 bases: TGTGCCAGCAGCCAATCGACTAGCGGGAACTACGAGCAGTACTTC.

Of note for this clonotype: A much larger clone lies a single base off, so this may be a read error. The CDR3 DNA follows: TGTGCCTGGAGTTTCCCAGGGGCCTTCCATGGCTACACCTTC. Its translation is CAWSFPGAFHGYTF. This rearrangement joins TRBV30 to TRBJ1-2; D perhaps matches TRBD1 (6 bases). Germline loops: CDR1 GTSNPN, CDR2 SVGIG (reference sequence). This CDR3 is 14 amino acids long. Deletions cut 2 bases from V and 6 bases from J, with 16 bases between.

This clonotype was recorded many times. V usage is TRBV6-1 and J usage is TRBJ2-5; 11 nucleotides line up with TRBD1. Unmatched junction bases numbered 8, after V lost 4 bases and J lost 4 bases. Germline V gives CDR1 MNHNS, CDR2 SASEGT. This CDR3 is 16 amino acids long. The CDR3 DNA is TGTGCCAGCAGTGGGAACTCCGGGACAGGGGGAGAGACCCAGTACTTC. Translating it yields CASSGNSGTGGETQYF.

V is TRBV11-2 and J is TRBJ2-1; TRBD2 agrees at 15 bases. This CDR3 contains 16 residues. Germline values: CDR1 SGHAT, CDR2 FQNNGV. Unmatched junction bases numbered 6, after V lost 4 bases and J lost 8 bases. CDR3 in DNA: TGTGCCAGCAGCTCCGGACTAGCGGGAGGGAGGGATGAGCAGTTCTTC. Its translation is CASSSGLAGGRDEQFF.

Many counts were recorded for this clonotype. V usage is TRBV6-6 and J usage is TRBJ1-1; D ambiguous. Germline V CDR1 and CDR2: MNHNY, SVGAGI (reference sequence). The V end lost 0 bases, the J end lost 4 bases, and 15 bases lay between the germline ends. The length of the CDR3 is 16 residues. This CDR3 reads CASSYSRLSVSTEAFF. CDR3 in DNA: TGTGCCAGCAGTTACTCGAGGTTGTCCGTTAGCACTGAAGCTTTCTTT.

In its sample, this clonotype was seen many times. This chain connects TRBV7-9 to TRBJ1-4; 12 positions match TRBD1. V shed 4 bases and J 5 bases; nucleotides not matched to a gene: 5. The CDR3 is 16 amino acids. The V gene's germline CDR1 is SEHNR and CDR2 FQNEAQ (reference sequence). CDR3 sequence: CASSSGQGAVNEKLFF. Here the CDR3 DNA reads TGTGCCAGCAGCTCGGGACAGGGGGCAGTGAATGAAAAACTGTTTTTT.

This clonotype was detected many times. The rearrangement uses TRBV11-3 and TRBJ2-7, with TRBD2 as a possible D gene (6 bases). Germline V CDR1 and CDR2: SGHNT, YENEEA. Trimming pared 3 bases from V and 4 bases from J, leaving 13 bases between. The CDR3 has 14 amino acids. This chain's CDR3 is CASSLGGGVYEQYF. CDR3 DNA sequence: TGTGCCAGCAGCTTGGGAGGCGGCGTATACGAGCAGTACTTC.

This clonotype was detected ten times or more. The chain carries TRBV3-1 and TRBJ2-7, with 11 positions matching TRBD1. The CDR3 loop spans 15 amino acids. The germline gives CDR1 LGHDT, CDR2 YNNKEL (reference sequence). After removal of 5 bases from V and 0 bases from J, the junction contained 3 bases not matched to a gene. CDR3 nucleotide sequence: TGTGCCAGCAGCAGGGACAGGGGGGACTCCTACGAGCAGTACTTC. Amino acid sequence: CASSRDRGDSYEQYF.

This clonotype appeared many times. The chain has TRBV6-1 and TRBJ2-7; D may be TRBD1 (5 bases). Per germline, CDR1 MNHNS and CDR2 SASEGT. The ends were cut back, 7 bases at V and 3 bases at J, with 19 bases in the middle. The CDR3 consists of 15 residues. This CDR3 is CASTKSLDSLYEQYF. In DNA, the CDR3 is TGTGCCAGCACTAAGTCGCTAGACAGTCTCTACGAGCAGTACTTC.

This clonotype was observed many times. The V call is TRBV7-3, the J call TRBJ2-7; 11 bases map to TRBD2. Trimming at V came to 5 bases and at J to 2 bases, leaving 8 bases not matched to a gene. The CDR3 length is 16 residues. Germline loops: CDR1 SGHTA, CDR2 FQGTGA. The CDR3 sequence is CASSLQGTSGTYEQYF. The CDR3 DNA follows: TGTGCCAGCAGCCTTCAGGGGACTAGCGGAACCTACGAGCAGTACTTC.